This T cell receptor beta chain was recorded in a study of blood T cell repertoires in COVID-19. Study-wide background: Nucleic acid was either cDNA or gDNA, and it came from T cells, B-cell-depleted T cells, or PBMCs.

CDR1 is SGDLS and CDR2 is YYNGEE in the germline V gene. After removal of 2 bases from V and 3 bases from J, the junction contained 0 bases not matched to a gene. This CDR3 has 14 residues. Method: immunoSEQ multiplex PCR; TCRdb's copy keeps in-frame clones and lacks some. Among 200,000 to 250,000 clones listed, 88% were seen once. Recovered participants had two consecutive negative NP/OP PCR tests, healthcare professional clearance, or symptom resolution. The chain employs TRBV9 and TRBJ2-2; 8 positions match TRBD1. Source material: PBMCs or T cells enriched from blood (not recorded which). This clonotype was obtained from a woman aged 25-40 years who had recovered from COVID-19. CDR3 sequence: CASSVTGDTGELFF. As DNA, the CDR3 is TGTGCCAGCAGCGTGACAGGGGACACCGGGGAGCTGTTTTTT.